This TCR beta chain was sequenced for a study of monozygotic twins with inflammatory bowel disease (dated by TCRdb to the late 2010s). With respect to the entire study: The full study comprised 28 monozygotic twin pairs: nine German pairs (four IBD-concordant, five IBD-discordant) and 19 IBD-discordant Danish pairs. Within discordant pairs, disease-associated traits were sought mainly by comparing IBD patients with their genetically identical healthy co-twins. Each individual had, on average, about 151 000 unique TCRalpha sequences and 181 000 unique TCRbeta sequences available for analysis. The full study reports these points: The results gave no support for a single strong signal or clonotype linked to IBD. IBD patients had lower TCRbeta repertoire diversity, measured by the inverse Simpson index, than their healthy co-twins. The analysis was unable to tell apart different T cell subtypes. Fewer clonotypes were shared with other individuals by IBD patients than by healthy twins, most markedly in patients showing signs of disease activity. Because patients were on differing immunosuppressive treatments, the repertoires may have picked up extra background noise and inter-individual variability. Concordant and discordant twins showed no difference in repertoire similarity, possibly because of limited statistical power.

From each donor, an approximately 2.4 ml peripheral blood sample was collected into PAXgene tubes and kept at -80 degrees C. Without T cell sorting, total RNA was isolated from whole blood using the PAXgene blood miRNA kit on an automated QIAcube. Peripheral blood from monozygotic twin pairs, either concordant or discordant for inflammatory bowel disease, underwent deep TCRalpha and TCRbeta repertoire profiling that used unique molecular barcoding. Smoking habits were recorded for all twin pairs, with individuals classified as current, former or never smokers. Turning to this clonotype: The specificity of this receptor is unknown.

The library was prepared using 5' RACE. Each TCR library was prepared from about 3,300 ng of total RNA. cDNA was synthesized with SMARTScribe reverse transcriptase in eight separate reactions per sample. During cDNA synthesis, template switching was used to introduce unique molecular identifiers that contained a 6-nucleotide sample barcode. TCRalpha and TCRbeta cDNA was amplified in two nested PCRs of about 17 and 10 cycles, and bead purification was carried out after each PCR. Before amplification, the cDNA was both treated with uracil DNA-glycosylase and purified with the QIAquick PCR purification kit. The second PCR added Illumina TruSeq-compatible adapters along with sample-specific barcodes. TapeStation and Qubit were used to check library quality and concentration, and 5 ng of each library went into the pool. The pooled libraries were sequenced with 2 x 100 bp reads and custom sequencing primers on an Illumina HiSeq2500 single-index Rapid Run. The authors' pipeline ran thus. MiGEC version 1.2.6 was used for UMI-based consensus assembly, which corrected PCR and sequencing errors. MiXCR version 2.1.1 was used to carry out V(D)J alignment, clonotype assembly and CDR3 extraction. To normalise gene usage, clonotype sharing and MAIT/NKT TCR abundance, the analysis used the top 1000, 10 000 and 20 000 clonotypes per sample. Diversity was computed as the inverse Simpson index with the vegan R package after downsampling to 27 000 UMIs. Paired Mann-Whitney U tests were applied to discordant twin pairs, with Benjamini-Hochberg correction for multiple testing. Following TCRdb reprocessing, every CDR3 protein sequence forms one entry, and DNA is not provided. Clone size and V and J calls follow TCRdb, not the original study. This sample's records show 300,000 to 350,000 distinct CDR3 sequences. The ten largest account for 2% to 2.5% of the sample.

The sample was blood. The TCR originated in a human donor with ulcerative colitis or Crohn's disease, or a healthy co-twin of an affected twin (not recorded which).

CDR3 sequence: CSARGPAGAYNEQFF. The V gene is TRBV20-1 and the J gene is TRBJ2-1; TCRdb names TRBD2, which stays unverified in the absence of DNA. The germline V gene (reference sequence) provides CDR1 DFQATT and CDR2 SNEGSKA. Reading from cysteine to phenylalanine, the CDR3 counts 15 amino acids. No DNA sequence was recorded.